This entry lists 4 T cell receptor beta chains sequenced from one sample in a study of T-cell reconstitution after alpha-beta-depleted transplantation in children. Unique molecular identifiers were used to barcode this TCRbeta library. TCRdb redid the calling of the PCR reads with MiXCR, one entry per CDR3 protein. In the table there are 55,000 to 90,000 distinct CDR3 sequences, just under 5% of which are singletons. The material was PBMCs, mostly from graft donor cells, obtained 180 days after TCRalphabeta/CD19-depleted stem cell transplant. The source is a boy under two years old who had a stem cell transplant for acute myeloid leukemia, so the T cells may come from the graft donor.

This clonotype has at least ten counts. The chain is built from TRBV20-1 and TRBJ2-7; D gene uncertain. Trimming took off 2 bases at V and 5 bases at J, with 16 bases between the two ends. CDR3 length: 14 amino acids. Germline V gives CDR1 DFQATT, CDR2 SNEGSKA (reference sequence). The CDR3 DNA sequence: TGCAGTGCTAGACCCAGACTTTTGGGCGACGAGCAGTACTTC. Amino acid sequence: CSARPRLLGDEQYF.

This clonotype was picked up one time. The chain couples TRBV7-7 to TRBJ2-2, with D possibly matching TRBD1 (6 bases). This CDR3 has 15 residues. The ends were cut back, 4 bases at V and 5 bases at J, with 14 bases in the middle. The germline V gene has CDR1 SSHAT and CDR2 FNYEAQ (reference sequence). DNA for the CDR3: TGTGCCAGCAGCTCCCTCAGGGGAGAGACCGGGGAGCTGTTTTTT. Encoded protein: CASSSLRGETGELFF.

At least ten counts were recorded for this clonotype. The chain couples TRBV25-1 to TRBJ2-2; D not resolved. The V gene lost 1 base and the J gene lost 8 bases, with 8 bases spanning the gap. Germline V CDR1 and CDR2: MGHDK, SYGVNS. There are 13 residues in the CDR3. This CDR3 is CASSELYGGELFF. The CDR3 DNA sequence: TGTGCCAGCAGTGAATTGTACGGGGGGGAGCTGTTTTTT.

This clonotype was observed many times. V gene TRBV7-2 combines with J gene TRBJ2-5; D call uncertain. The CDR3 loop spans 15 amino acids. CDR1 and CDR2 (germline): SGHTA, FQGNSA. V dropped 5 bases and J dropped 5 bases, with 18 bases sitting between them. CDR3 DNA sequence: TGTGCCAGCAGCACCTGCAAGTTGAAGACGGAGACCCAGTACTTC. Translated: CASSTCKLKTETQYF.